These 2 T cell receptor beta chains share one sample of origin, sequenced in a study of cytomegalovirus exposure and HLA in healthy donors. This PCR relied on a set of 60 Vbeta primers and 13 Jbeta primers. TCRdb's copy holds only in-frame clones and misses some; the assay was immunoSEQ multiplex PCR. The table includes roughly 100,000 clones, under 85% detected once. The sequenced material came from PBMCs. These receptors all come from a man aged 35-49 years in good health and CMV-seronegative.

The chain couples TRBV28 to TRBJ2-7; a weak D match, TRBD1 (6 bases). Trimming stripped 10 bases from V and 10 bases from J, with 23 bases between. The CDR3 loop spans 13 amino acids. Per the germline V gene, CDR1 is MDHEN and CDR2 is SYDVKM. DNA for the CDR3: TGTGCCACGGGAACGGACAGTCAAGAGAGACAGTACTTC. It encodes CATGTDSQERQYF.

The chain employs TRBV9 and TRBJ2-3, with 8 positions matching TRBD2. The CDR3 length is 15 residues. After removal of 0 bases from V and 5 bases from J, the junction contained 5 bases not matched to a gene. CDR1 and CDR2 from the germline V gene are SGDLS and YYNGEE. The CDR3, as DNA: TGTGCCAGCAGCGTAGGGGGCGGGAGGATAGATACGCAGTATTTT. This gives the protein CASSVGGGRIDTQYF.